This TCR beta chain appears in the sequencing data of a study of blood T cells in healthy people across ages. Findings and caveats of the study: CMV infection status of these donors was not known. Per million T cells, the diversity of TCR beta decreased roughly linearly as age advanced. Estimates of total diversity, which came from one million sequenced T cells, were considered to be underestimates.

The second PCR ran 7 to 11 cycles with a sample-barcoded 5' primer and J-beta primers. Every cDNA molecule carried a tag from a template-switch adaptor bearing 12 random nucleotides. A single record per CDR3 protein comes from TCRdb applying MiXCR to the 5' RACE reads. The sample records about 780,000 distinct CDR3 sequences, around 50% being singletons. Germline CDR1 LGHDT, CDR2 YNNKEL (reference sequence). V was cut by 0 bases and J by 10 bases, with 10 bases left in between. The CDR3 is made up of 13 amino acids. A remark on this clonotype: Its antigen is not identified.

The TCR was taken from a man older than 75 in good health. Sequenced material: blood. The chain couples TRBV3-1 to TRBJ2-4, with D perhaps being TRBD1 or TRBD2 (6 bases each). The CDR3 loop is CASSQDQGGIQYF. The CDR3 DNA sequence: TGTGCCAGCAGCCAAGATCAAGGGGGGATTCAGTACTTC.